The sequence of this TCR beta chain was determined in a study of early T cells in non-severe SARS-CoV-2 infection. This clonotype was seen a handful of times. The antigen remains unidentified. One entry per CDR3 protein results from TCRdb running MiXCR on the 5' RACE reads. The sample shows tens of thousands of distinct CDR3 sequences, roughly 6.8% of them seen only once. Study findings and constraints: VDJdb matches were skewed toward anti-spike CD8 T cell responses.

The clonotype originates from an adult who was a healthcare worker with PCR-confirmed SARS-CoV-2 infection or an uninfected control (not recorded which). Sequencing was performed on whole blood.

The DNA for the CDR3 is TGTGCCAGCAGTTTTGAGGCAGTTTACAACGAGCAGTACTTC. Translating gives CASSFEAVYNEQYF. This chain joins TRBV12-3 or TRBV12-4 and TRBJ2-7; no definite D call. The CDR3 contains 14 residues. V shed 3 bases and J shed 5 bases, with 14 bases lying between them.